The 16 T cell receptor beta chains listed next were all sequenced from one sample in a study of T cell responses to AZD1222 COVID-19 vaccine. Here immunoSEQ multiplex PCR was the method, and the copy in TCRdb shows in-frame clones only, minus some. The data hold 110,000 to 150,000 clones, with more than 85% observed a single time. The material was peripheral blood, obtained on day 0 of AZD1222 vaccination. The source is an adult in good health.

J is TRBJ1-2 and V is TRBV28, with TRBD1 as a possible D gene (5 bases). The length of the CDR3 is 12 residues. The germline V and J ends were trimmed by 2 bases and 14 bases, with 15 bases remaining between them. Germline V gene sequence: CDR1 MDHEN, CDR2 SYDVKM. The CDR3 sequence is CASSLGEGSPTF. For the CDR3, the DNA is TGTGCCAGCAGTTTAGGGGAGGGGTCGCCAACCTTC.

The chain is built from TRBV6-5 and TRBJ1-4; 8 bases match TRBD1. This CDR3 comprises 15 residues. Per germline, CDR1 MNHEY and CDR2 SVGAGI. V was clipped by 8 bases and J by 0 bases; unmatched bases: 5. For the CDR3, the DNA is TGTGCCAGCGGGTACAGGGGGGCAACTAATGAAAAACTGTTTTTT. This codes for CASGYRGATNEKLFF.

With regard to this clone: This same CDR3 is encoded by further DNA sequences in the sample. This rearrangement joins TRBV30 to TRBJ1-6, with 9 bases lining up with TRBD1. CDR3 length: 16 amino acids. Germline V CDR1 and CDR2: GTSNPN, SVGIG (reference sequence). The J segment lost 4 bases and the V segment lost 2 bases, leaving 6 bases of the junction unmatched. CDR3 sequence: CAWSPRQGGYNSPLHF. CDR3 nucleotide sequence: TGTGCCTGGAGTCCCAGACAGGGGGGATATAATTCACCCCTCCACTTT.

This clone appeared a single time. The rearrangement uses TRBV19 and TRBJ1-4; no definite D call. Germline CDR1 reads LNHDA; CDR2 reads SQIVND (reference sequence). Trimming took off 5 bases at V and 2 bases at J, with 18 bases between the two ends. This CDR3 is built from 17 residues. The CDR3: CASSDGRIGRTNEKLFF. DNA for the CDR3: TGTGCCAGTAGTGACGGGAGGATTGGGCGGACTAATGAAAAACTGTTTTTT.

This clone showed up just a few times. The chain uses TRBV19 and TRBJ2-3; D perhaps matches TRBD1 (5 bases). The germline V gene encodes CDR1 LNHDA and CDR2 SQIVND (reference sequence). The CDR3 contains 14 residues. Trimming removed 5 bases at V and 4 bases at J, with 13 bases between. The CDR3 DNA sequence: TGTGCCAGTAGTGATTATGAAGGGGCAGATACGCAGTATTTT. It specifies CASSDYEGADTQYF.

The J gene is TRBJ1-3, the V gene TRBV5-6, with TRBD1 identical over 7 bases. The CDR3 has 15 amino acids. With 4 bases clipped from V and 0 bases from J, the junction kept 4 bases outside the gene matches. The germline CDR1 and CDR2 sequences are SGHDT and YYEEEE. In DNA, the CDR3 is TGTGCCAGCAGCGGCAGGGGGTACTCTGGAAACACCATATATTTT. The encoded protein is CASSGRGYSGNTIYF.

The rearrangement links TRBV11-2 to TRBJ2-3; D not resolved. The germline CDR1 and CDR2 sequences are SGHAT and FQNNGV. This CDR3 has 12 amino acids. V was pared by 2 bases and J by 6 bases, with 6 bases between. CDR3 DNA sequence: TGTGCCAGCAGCTTATCGGCTGATACGCAGTATTTT. It codes for CASSLSADTQYF.

This rearrangement joins TRBV27 to TRBJ2-3; D possibly corresponds to TRBD1 (6 bases). The CDR3 sequence is 15 residues long. V was trimmed by 3 bases and J by 2 bases, leaving 12 bases between them. The germline V gene has CDR1 MNHEY and CDR2 SMNVEV (reference sequence). In DNA form, the CDR3 reads TGTGCCAGCAGTTTTAGCAGGGGTTCCACAGATACGCAGTATTTT. Residues: CASSFSRGSTDTQYF.

The V call is TRBV24-1, the J call TRBJ2-3; D possibly uses TRBD1 or TRBD2 (5 bases each). The CDR3 is made up of 13 amino acids. The V gene lost 12 bases and the J gene lost 4 bases, with 16 bases spanning the gap. CDR1 and CDR2 from the germline V gene are KGHDR and SFDVKD. The CDR3 region has the DNA TGTGCCTCCGCGGTCCAGGGAGCAGATACGCAGTATTTT. Its protein product is CASAVQGADTQYF.

The chain is built from TRBV19 and TRBJ1-3; D not certain. CDR1 is LNHDA, CDR2 SQIVND, per germline (reference sequence). This CDR3 contains 13 residues. Trimming cost V 11 bases and J 0 bases, with 11 bases left between them. CDR3 protein: CACKHHSGNTIYF. CDR3 coding DNA: TGTGCCTGTAAACATCACTCTGGAAACACCATATATTTT.

The chain combines TRBV30 with TRBJ2-3; 8 bases agree with TRBD1. This CDR3 comprises 14 residues. V shed 7 bases and J 4 bases; nucleotides not matched to a gene: 10. CDR1 is GTSNPN and CDR2 is SVGIG in the germline V gene (reference sequence). The CDR3 protein is CASAGVDRADTQYF. The CDR3 DNA reads TGTGCCTCCGCGGGCGTGGACAGGGCAGATACGCAGTATTTT.

The chain carries TRBV7-9 and TRBJ1-1, with D maybe TRBD1 (5 bases). V was pared by 1 base and J by 4 bases, with 13 bases between. There are 15 residues in the CDR3. In germline, CDR1 is SEHNR, CDR2 FQNEAQ (reference sequence). This CDR3 reads CASSLVLTVGTEAFF. CDR3 nucleotides: TGTGCCAGCAGCTTAGTTTTGACAGTAGGCACTGAAGCTTTCTTT.

The V gene is TRBV11-2, the J gene TRBJ2-2, with TRBD1 matching over 7 bases. Germline CDR1 SGHAT, CDR2 FQNNGV. This CDR3 contains 15 residues. V dropped 3 bases and J dropped 5; count of bases not matched to a gene: 6. This CDR3 reads CASSLTGTETGELFF. Here the CDR3 DNA reads TGTGCCAGCAGCTTGACAGGGACAGAAACCGGGGAGCTGTTTTTT.

This clone came up a few times. The chain links TRBV7-8 to TRBJ2-3, with 9 bases that match TRBD2. V trimming: 2 bases; J trimming: 6 bases; junction bases outside the gene matches: 15. Germline CDR1 and CDR2: SGHVS and FQNEAQ. The CDR3 runs to 18 residues. DNA for the CDR3: TGTGCCAGCAGCTTAATCTGGGGCGGGAGGGCCTTATCGGATACGCAGTATTTT. This translates into CASSLIWGGRALSDTQYF.

V and J are TRBV2 and TRBJ2-7; no firm D call. V was trimmed by 0 bases and J by 2 bases, leaving 11 bases between them. The germline CDR1 and CDR2 sequences are SNHLY and FYNNEI. CDR3 length: 15 residues. As DNA, the CDR3 is TGTGCCAGCAGTGAAGCTGGCTCAGAGGCCTACGAGCAGTACTTC. Translated: CASSEAGSEAYEQYF.

The chain uses TRBV3-1 (or the pseudogene TRBV3-2) and TRBJ1-6, with TRBD1 as a possible D gene (5 bases). The V and J ends lost 1 base and 7 bases respectively, with 8 bases between them. From germline, CDR1 is LGHDT and CDR2 YNNKEL (reference sequence). This CDR3 region has 14 residues. CDR3 DNA: TGTGCCAGCAGCCAAGTTCCAGGGAATTCACCCCTCCACTTT. Amino acids: CASSQVPGNSPLHF.